Listed here are 19 T cell receptor beta chains from one sample, sequenced in a study of cytomegalovirus exposure and HLA in healthy donors. Vbeta (60) and Jbeta (13) primers were used in the PCR. Here immunoSEQ multiplex PCR was the method, and the copy in TCRdb shows in-frame clones only, minus some. The sample lists over 110,000 clones, about 79% occurring once. Sequenced material: PBMCs. The receptors come from a male donor in good health and CMV-seronegative.

The chain is built from TRBV7-2 and TRBJ1-1; 8 positions match TRBD1. Germline CDR1 SGHTA, CDR2 FQGNSA. The V gene end was trimmed by 1 base and the J gene end by 4 bases; junction bases not matched to a gene: 5. CDR3 length: 15 residues. The CDR3 reads CASSLGQGATTEAFF. The CDR3 DNA reads as TGTGCCAGCAGCTTAGGCCAGGGGGCTACCACTGAAGCTTTCTTT.

The chain recombines TRBV7-2 with TRBJ2-2; D gene uncertain. Trimming shortened V by 1 base and J by 7 bases, and 10 bases separated the two germline ends. This CDR3 has 14 amino acids. Germline V lookup: CDR1 SGHTA, CDR2 FQGNSA. The CDR3 DNA reads as TGTGCCAGCAGCTTAGTGGGTCAGGACGGGGAGCTGTTTTTT. It is translated as CASSLVGQDGELFF.

The rearrangement links TRBV15 to TRBJ2-7; D is possibly TRBD2 (6 bases). V gave up 3 bases and J gave up 3 bases, with 15 bases separating them. The CDR3 length is 15 residues. Per the germline V gene, CDR1 is LNHNV and CDR2 is YYDKDF (reference sequence). CDR3 loop: CATSSGGTGSYEQYF. CDR3 bases: TGTGCCACCAGCAGTGGGGGGACTGGGAGCTACGAGCAGTACTTC.

This CDR3 is CASSMSAGTNQPQHF. Here the CDR3 DNA reads TGTGCCAGTAGTATGAGCGCCGGAACCAATCAGCCCCAGCATTTT. The V and J genes are TRBV19 and TRBJ1-5; D not certain. The CDR3 totals 15 residues. Trimming removed 3 bases at V and 3 bases at J, with 12 bases between. CDR1 is LNHDA, CDR2 SQIVND, per germline (reference sequence).

The genes are TRBV19 and TRBJ2-6, with D possibly being TRBD1 (5 bases). V lost 4 bases and J 0 bases, leaving 13 bases between the germline ends. The CDR3 is 17 residues long. CDR1 is LNHDA and CDR2 is SQIVND in the germline V gene (reference sequence). In DNA, the CDR3 is TGTGCCAGTAGTACCAACAGGTTTATCTCTGGGGCCAACGTCCTGACTTTC. Protein sequence: CASSTNRFISGANVLTF.

This chain connects TRBV5-4 to TRBJ1-2; 10 bases map to TRBD1. The CDR3 runs to 15 residues. Trimming cost V 1 base and J 8 bases; bases outside gene matches: 8. CDR1 and CDR2 from the germline V gene are SGHNT and YYREEE (reference sequence). The CDR3 coding sequence is TGTGCCAGCAGCTTGCCCGGGACAGGGGTGGACGGCTACACCTTC. Encoded protein: CASSLPGTGVDGYTF.

V is TRBV11-2 and J is TRBJ2-3; TRBD1 is a possible D gene (5 bases). This CDR3 region has 15 residues. The germline V gene encodes CDR1 SGHAT and CDR2 FQNNGV. Trimming shortened V by 3 bases and J by 9 bases, and 19 bases separated the two germline ends. CDR3 amino acids: CASSLQGSASWTQYF. CDR3 nucleotide sequence: TGTGCCAGCAGCTTGCAGGGATCCGCTAGTTGGACGCAGTATTTT.

The chain couples TRBV6-5 to TRBJ2-1; TRBD2 matches at 9 bases. This CDR3 spans 14 amino acids. After removal of 4 bases from V and 4 bases from J, the junction contained 2 bases not matched to a gene. The germline CDR1 and CDR2 sequences are MNHEY and SVGAGI. The CDR3 sequence is CASSLSGGYNEQFF. The CDR3 DNA reads as TGTGCCAGCAGTTTAAGCGGGGGGTACAATGAGCAGTTCTTC.

V is TRBV21-1 and J is TRBJ1-2; TRBD1 is taken as the D call from the table, unchecked against the DNA. TRBV21-1 is a documented pseudogene. This CDR3 comprises 14 residues. This CDR3 is CASSPITANYGYTF. The CDR3 DNA sequence: TGTGCCAGCAGCCCAATTACAGCAAACTATGGCTACACCTTC.

The V and J genes are TRBV18 and TRBJ2-7, with D unresolved. The CDR3 runs to 16 residues. Germline values: CDR1 KGHSH, CDR2 LQKENI. V lost 6 bases and J 4 bases, leaving 22 bases between the germline ends. This CDR3 reads CASSLTLYSPLYEQYF. The CDR3 DNA reads TGTGCCAGCTCTCTCACCCTATACAGTCCCTTATACGAGCAGTACTTC.

J is TRBJ2-7 and V is TRBV15; TRBD2 matches at 8 bases. The CDR3 sequence is 14 residues long. The germline gives CDR1 LNHNV, CDR2 YYDKDF (reference sequence). Trimming took 5 bases from V and 6 from J; bases not matched to a gene: 9. The CDR3 region is CATSAGTSGSEQYF. The CDR3 DNA reads as TGTGCCACCAGCGCCGGGACTAGTGGGTCCGAGCAGTACTTC.

V is TRBV7-9 and J is TRBJ2-1, with 9 bases aligning to TRBD2. The J segment lost 2 bases and the V segment lost 5 bases, leaving 4 bases of the junction unmatched. The germline gives CDR1 SEHNR, CDR2 FQNEAQ (reference sequence). The CDR3 contains 15 residues. The CDR3 protein is CASSATSGAYNEQFF. DNA of the CDR3: TGTGCCAGCAGCGCGACTAGCGGAGCCTACAATGAGCAGTTCTTC.

V and J are TRBV27 and TRBJ2-7; 7 bases line up with TRBD1. Germline V CDR1 and CDR2: MNHEY, SMNVEV (reference sequence). The CDR3 spans 14 residues. V lost 8 bases, J lost 5 bases, and 12 bases stayed unmatched. CDR3 amino acids: CASDFRDSVHEQYF. CDR3 in DNA: TGTGCCAGCGACTTCCGGGACAGTGTCCACGAGCAGTACTTC.

The chain links TRBV28 to TRBJ1-1; D not certain. Between the trimmed V and J ends, which lost 5 bases and 5 bases, there was a span of 27 bases. This CDR3 region has 18 residues. CDR1 MDHEN and CDR2 SYDVKM come from the germline V gene. The CDR3 reads CASSLTSSTRGERTEAFF. Written as DNA, the CDR3 is TGTGCCAGCAGTCTCACCTCCTCGACACGGGGTGAGCGGACTGAAGCTTTCTTT.

V gene TRBV30 combines with J gene TRBJ2-2; D possibly corresponds to TRBD2 (5 bases). This CDR3 comprises 14 residues. V lost 2 bases to trimming and J lost 6 bases, with 13 bases between them. Germline V gives CDR1 GTSNPN, CDR2 SVGIG (reference sequence). The CDR3 here is CAWSPTIPPGELFF. The CDR3 nucleotides are TGTGCCTGGAGTCCGACTATTCCCCCCGGGGAGCTGTTTTTT.

The rearrangement links TRBV27 to TRBJ2-7, with 10 bases that match TRBD1. The CDR3 is 15 residues long. The ends lost 4 bases at V and 4 bases at J; junction bases unmatched: 7. In germline, CDR1 is MNHEY, CDR2 SMNVEV (reference sequence). Written as DNA, the CDR3 is TGTGCCAGCAGTTACTCCGGGACAGGGGTATACGAGCAGTACTTC. Protein sequence: CASSYSGTGVYEQYF.

The genes are TRBV19 and TRBJ2-1; possible D gene TRBD2, 5 bases. Looked up from germline, CDR1 is LNHDA and CDR2 is SQIVND (reference sequence). The germline V and J ends were trimmed by 3 bases and 10 bases, with 10 bases remaining between them. This CDR3 contains 12 residues. CDR3 in amino acids: CASSIGGLEQFF. CDR3 sequence (DNA): TGTGCCAGTAGTATCGGCGGGTTGGAGCAGTTCTTC.

This sequence joins TRBV5-5 and TRBJ2-7; 8 bases are shared with TRBD2. V was clipped by 3 bases and J by 3 bases; unmatched bases: 5. Germline V gene data show CDR1 as SGHKS and CDR2 as YYEKEE (reference sequence). The CDR3 has 14 amino acids. This CDR3 reads CASSSEGTSYEQYF. CDR3 nucleotide sequence: TGTGCCAGCAGCTCCGAGGGGACTAGCTACGAGCAGTACTTC.

This chain connects TRBV4-3 to TRBJ2-3; a weak D match, TRBD2 (6 bases). The CDR3 is made up of 17 amino acids. Germline assignment: CDR1 LGHNA and CDR2 YSLEER. Between the trimmed V and J ends, which lost 4 bases and 5 bases, there was a span of 22 bases. Here the CDR3 DNA reads TGCGCCAGCAGCCCGGGGGTAGGAGGCCTCCCTGGAGATACGCAGTATTTT. As protein: CASSPGVGGLPGDTQYF.